This section outlines one T cell receptor (beta chain) sequence together with its context. The data are from a study of cytomegalovirus exposure and HLA in healthy donors. Turning to the study itself: Some 180 million T cells yielded 117 million unique TCR beta sequences in earlier analysis.

The study ran its PCR with 60 Vbeta and 13 Jbeta primers. The assay was immunoSEQ multiplex PCR, and TCRdb's table has in-frame clones only and misses some. The sample holds 150,000 to 200,000 clones. V lost 0 bases and J lost 0, with 12 bases in between. There are 15 residues in the CDR3. Germline loops: CDR1 GTSNPN, CDR2 SVGIG (reference sequence). The source of this sequence is a man under 40 in good health and CMV-seronegative. What was sequenced was PBMCs. This chain joins TRBV30 and TRBJ2-7, with a weak D call TRBD2 (7 bases). The DNA of the CDR3 is TGTGCCTGGAGTGTACGGGGGGCGATCTCCTACGAGCAGTACTTC. This translates into CAWSVRGAISYEQYF.